This TCR beta chain emerged from a study of T cell responses to AZD1222 COVID-19 vaccine. Across the study: Second doses that came at about 4 or about 12 weeks were put together.

Method: immunoSEQ multiplex PCR; TCRdb's copy keeps in-frame clones and lacks some. The table includes around 180,000 clones, roughly 92% detected once. V was pared by 8 bases and J by 0 bases, with 11 bases between. The CDR3 covers 14 residues. CDR1 and CDR2 from the germline V gene are SEHNR and FQNEAQ (reference sequence). The gene calls are TRBV7-9 and TRBJ2-1; D is uncertain. The receptor comes from an adult in good health. The sequenced sample was peripheral blood, obtained on day 0 of AZD1222 vaccination. The CDR3 protein is CASLNTSSYNEQFF. In DNA, the CDR3 is TGTGCCAGCCTTAACACGAGCTCCTACAATGAGCAGTTCTTC.